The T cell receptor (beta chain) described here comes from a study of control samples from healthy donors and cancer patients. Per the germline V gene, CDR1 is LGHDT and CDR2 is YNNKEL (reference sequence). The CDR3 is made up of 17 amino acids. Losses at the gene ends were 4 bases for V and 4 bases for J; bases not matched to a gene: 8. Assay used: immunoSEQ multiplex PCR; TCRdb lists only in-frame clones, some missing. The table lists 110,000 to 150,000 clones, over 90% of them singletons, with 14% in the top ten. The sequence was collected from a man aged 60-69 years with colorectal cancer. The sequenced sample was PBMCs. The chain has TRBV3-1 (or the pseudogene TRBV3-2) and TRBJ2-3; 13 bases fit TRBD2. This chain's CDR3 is CASSPTSGGYSADTQYF. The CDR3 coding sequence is TGTGCCAGCAGCCCGACTAGCGGGGGGTATAGCGCAGATACGCAGTATTTT.